This T cell receptor beta chain emerged from a study of cytomegalovirus exposure and HLA in healthy donors. In the study overall: Roughly 170 million T cells yielded 117 million unique TCR beta sequences in earlier analysis. The study, taken as a whole, reports: Other equally common chains were less clonally expanded than HLA-associated TCR beta chains, a later analysis showed.

Of note for this clone: The antigen is undetermined.

Germline V lookup: CDR1 SNHLY, CDR2 FYNNEI. The J segment lost 2 bases and the V segment lost 6 bases, leaving 1 base of the junction unmatched. This CDR3 contains 14 residues. With 60 Vbeta and 13 Jbeta primers, the PCR was carried out. Method: immunoSEQ multiplex PCR; TCRdb's copy keeps in-frame clones and lacks some. In total, the table holds around 51,000 clones. This clonotype originated in a man aged 35-49 years in good health and CMV-seropositive. The sequenced sample was PBMCs. The chain has TRBV2 and TRBJ2-5; 12 bases agree with TRBD1. The CDR3 region has the DNA TGTGCCAGCAGGGGACAGGGGGCTCAAGAGACCCAGTACTTC. The encoded protein is CASRGQGAQETQYF.